This T cell receptor beta chain was profiled in a study of early T cells in non-severe SARS-CoV-2 infection. Study-wide points: Comparison of clonotypes with VDJdb favored anti-spike CD8 responses while missing private and CD4 specificities.

This clonotype appeared a few times. Its antigen is undetermined. TCRdb ran MiXCR on the 5' RACE reads and lists one entry per CDR3 protein. The sample contains about 48,000 distinct CDR3 sequences, about 13% of which appear only once. Trimming took off 6 bases at V and 2 bases at J, with 12 bases between the two ends. From germline, CDR1 is MNHEY and CDR2 SVGAGI. The CDR3 totals 14 residues. The sample consisted of whole blood. This TCR was sampled from an adult who was a healthcare worker with PCR-confirmed SARS-CoV-2 infection or an uninfected control (not recorded which). The chain uses TRBV6-5 and TRBJ2-3; D possibly uses TRBD1 or TRBD2 (5 bases each). The CDR3 DNA reads as TGTGCCAGCAGCTCGGGGCTTACCACAGATACGCAGTATTTT. It yields the protein CASSSGLTTDTQYF.